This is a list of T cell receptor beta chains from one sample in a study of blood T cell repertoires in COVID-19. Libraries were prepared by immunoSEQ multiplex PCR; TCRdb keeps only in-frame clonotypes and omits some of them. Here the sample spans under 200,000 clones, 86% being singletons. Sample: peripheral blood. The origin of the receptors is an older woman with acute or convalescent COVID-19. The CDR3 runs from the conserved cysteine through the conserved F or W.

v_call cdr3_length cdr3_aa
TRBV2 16 CASSARGSGTNEKLFF
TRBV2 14 CASSETSGRGEAFF
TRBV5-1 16 CASSLSDTPAGETQYF
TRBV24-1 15 CATSETGTGSNEQFF
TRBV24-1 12 CATRQGNHGYTF
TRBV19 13 CASSRQGRHGYTF
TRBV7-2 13 CASSLSSGNTIYF
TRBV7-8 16 CASSPDRLGTNEKLFF
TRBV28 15 CASNTVRDMFYGYTF
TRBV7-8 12 CASSGGDYGYTF
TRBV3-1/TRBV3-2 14 CASSQKANGSPLHF
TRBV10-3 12 CAISSTGTPLHF
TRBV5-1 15 CASSTTGVDWEELFF
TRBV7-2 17 CASSLAPSGAGTDTQYF
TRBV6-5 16 CASSYRHPQGIHEQYF
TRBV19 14 CASSIVGGNTEAFF
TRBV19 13 CASSVLGGYEQYF
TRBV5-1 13 CASSPGQQETQYF
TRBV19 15 CASSPRQGYGNEQFF
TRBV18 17 CASSPRQVRMSNQPQHF
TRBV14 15 CASSLGLRGTDTQYF
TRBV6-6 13 CASSQTGGYEQYF
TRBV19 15 CASSILRGGSDTQYF
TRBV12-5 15 CASGSGLMGLGELFF
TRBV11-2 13 CASRWTVNTEAFF
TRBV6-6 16 CASSYGTVEGADTQYF
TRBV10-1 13 CASSGQGAYEQYF
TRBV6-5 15 CASSRLGRDSYEQYF
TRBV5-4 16 CASSPGQGRSNTEAFF
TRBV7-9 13 CASSLGTTNEQFF
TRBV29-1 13 CSVTGPSGNTIYF
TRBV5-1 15 CASSFRTGGTDTQYF
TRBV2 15 CASSLTGGAYNEQFF
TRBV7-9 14 CASSLVVGSTEAFF
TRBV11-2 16 CASSLALGLSYNEQFF
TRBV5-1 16 CASSLELAISTDTQYF
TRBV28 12 CASSSRDKGYTF
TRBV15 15 CATSRTRQLYTEAFF
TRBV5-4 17 CASSLVSGSANTGELFF
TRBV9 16 CASSVLAGGIADTQYF
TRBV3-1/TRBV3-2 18 CASSQVPGGPESTDTQYF
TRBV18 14 CASSPPTSSNEQFF
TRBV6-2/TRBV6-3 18 CASSSWTSGSSNTGELFF
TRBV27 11 CASSFSSGAFF
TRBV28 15 CASSILLSGKNIQYF
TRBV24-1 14 CATSEKGTVPQLFF
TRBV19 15 CASSIGAFSNQPQHF
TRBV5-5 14 CASSFDRAGNTIYF